This T cell receptor (beta chain) emerged from a study of PD-L1 blockade in urothelial cancer. TCRdb's table, derived via immunoSEQ multiplex PCR, lists solely in-frame clones and lacks some. Of 44,000 or so clones listed, approximately 88% are singletons. This CDR3 spans 17 amino acids. Germline-derived CDR1 and CDR2 are LNHDA and SQIVND (reference sequence). V lost 5 bases, J lost 6 bases, and 12 bases stayed unmatched. The J gene is TRBJ1-5, the V gene TRBV19; 11 positions match TRBD1. The source is a man aged 80 or over with urothelial cancer. The sample consisted of PBMCs, taken around atezolizumab (anti-PD-L1) treatment. The CDR3 DNA reads TGTGCCAGTAGTGCCAGGACAGGGGGCGCAAACGGTCAGCCCCAGCATTTT. It codes for CASSARTGGANGQPQHF.